These 25 T cell receptor beta chains share one sample of origin, sequenced in a study of control samples from healthy donors and cancer patients (dated by TCRdb to 2018 to 2020). The receptor library was made with the immunoSEQ multiplex PCR assay. This immuneACCESS table, as held by TCRdb, lists in-frame sequences with V and J called but not all clones. Of the missing ones, under half trace to an unresolved V gene in checked studies; the others have no known cause. The sample data list approximately 150,000 clones, and 85% to 90% of these were observed just once. The top ten clonotypes cover 6% to 9.5% of the sample. The specimen was PBMCs. All receptors come from a man aged 45 to 65 with head and neck cancer.

The chain joins TRBV27 to TRBJ2-6; D is ambiguous. This CDR3 comprises 13 residues. Germline CDR1 reads MNHEY; CDR2 reads SMNVEV (reference sequence). Deletions cut 5 bases from V and 1 base from J, with 3 bases between. The CDR3 reads CASSGSGANVLTF. The CDR3 region has the DNA TGTGCCAGCAGTGGATCTGGGGCCAACGTCCTGACTTTC.

The V and J genes are TRBV6-5 and TRBJ2-7; D gene ambiguous. This CDR3 is built from 11 residues. Germline CDR1 and CDR2: MNHEY and SVGAGI. CDR3 bases: TGTGTTAGTCGAGTAGGTTTCGAGCAGTACTTC. Translation gives CVSRVGFEQYF.

The chain has TRBV18 and TRBJ2-5; D tentatively fits TRBD1 or TRBD2 (6 bases each). V was pared by 5 bases and J by 5 bases, with 21 bases between. The CDR3 is made up of 16 amino acids. CDR1 is KGHSH and CDR2 is LQKENI in the germline V gene. DNA of the CDR3: TGTGCCAGCTCAATGTGGACAGCGAGGAGCGGGGAGACCCAGTACTTC. Its translation: CASSMWTARSGETQYF.

The chain carries TRBV7-2 and TRBJ2-5; 8 bases match TRBD2. From germline, CDR1 is SGHTA and CDR2 FQGNSA. This CDR3 has 15 amino acids. After removal of 5 bases from V and 2 bases from J, the junction contained 7 bases not matched to a gene. In DNA form, the CDR3 reads TGTGCCAGCAGCCACCTCGGGGGGGGGCAAGAGACCCAGTACTTC. Translation: CASSHLGGGQETQYF.

The chain recombines TRBV6-5 with TRBJ1-5; 7 nucleotides align to TRBD1. V lost 7 bases and J lost 4; bases outside the gene matches: 10. The CDR3 runs to 15 residues. Germline V gene data show CDR1 as MNHEY and CDR2 as SVGAGI. The CDR3 is CASKMTGFRNQPQHF. In DNA form, the CDR3 reads TGTGCCAGCAAGATGACAGGGTTTAGGAATCAGCCCCAGCATTTT.

The chain combines TRBV5-1 with TRBJ1-3, with 8 bases matching TRBD1. V shed 4 bases, J shed 7 bases, and the junction held 7 bases outside the gene matches. The CDR3 runs 14 residues. Germline loops: CDR1 SGHRS, CDR2 YFSETQ. CDR3 DNA sequence: TGCGCCAGCAGCCTCGGACAGGGTTGGAACACCATATATTTT. It translates to CASSLGQGWNTIYF.

J is TRBJ2-2 and V is TRBV5-1; D unresolved. The germline gives CDR1 SGHRS, CDR2 YFSETQ. The CDR3 covers 15 residues. V lost 0 bases and J lost 6, with 12 bases in between. The CDR3 DNA reads TGCGCCAGCAGCTTGGGGGATACGGGTGCCGGGGAGCTGTTTTTT. The encoded protein is CASSLGDTGAGELFF.

The chain couples TRBV11-2 to TRBJ2-1, with D hard to call. Germline V gene lookup returns CDR1 SGHAT and CDR2 FQNNGV. The CDR3 spans 15 residues. V was cut by 4 bases and J by 0 bases, with 10 bases left in between. In DNA form, the CDR3 reads TGTGCCAGCAGCTATCTCCCAAGCTCCTACAATGAGCAGTTCTTC. Translated, it gives CASSYLPSSYNEQFF.

The gene calls are TRBV19 and TRBJ2-2; D possibly corresponds to TRBD1 (6 bases). In germline, CDR1 is LNHDA, CDR2 SQIVND (reference sequence). The CDR3 covers 14 residues. Trimming removed 9 bases from V and 4 bases from J, with 15 bases in between. CDR3 sequence reads: CASRTGITTGELFF. The CDR3 DNA reads as TGTGCCAGCCGCACAGGGATCACCACCGGGGAGCTGTTTTTT.

The chain links TRBV7-9 to TRBJ1-1; 12 bases match TRBD1. The CDR3 contains 16 residues. V shed 5 bases and J 0 bases; nucleotides not matched to a gene: 4. Looked up from germline, CDR1 is SEHNR and CDR2 is FQNEAQ (reference sequence). The CDR3 bases are TGTGCCAGCAGCCACGGGACAGGGGGCGTGAACACTGAAGCTTTCTTT. Translated: CASSHGTGGVNTEAFF.

The V gene is TRBV27, the J gene TRBJ2-3; 15 nucleotides match TRBD2. The J segment lost 4 bases and the V segment lost 7 bases, leaving 12 bases of the junction unmatched. This CDR3 has 18 residues. Per the germline V gene, CDR1 is MNHEY and CDR2 is SMNVEV (reference sequence). The CDR3 DNA reads TGTGCCAGCACCTCGCGGACTAGCGGGGGGGCCTATGCAGATACGCAGTATTTT. Amino acid sequence: CASTSRTSGGAYADTQYF.

This clone was observed a handful of times. The chain has TRBV5-1 and TRBJ2-2; 10 bases fit TRBD1. The CDR3 is 15 residues long. J gave up 6 bases and V 0 bases, and 2 bases lay outside the gene matches. The germline V gene has CDR1 SGHRS and CDR2 YFSETQ. For the CDR3, the DNA is TGCGCCAGCAGCTTGGCCGGGACAGGGGCCGGGGAGCTGTTTTTT. Protein: CASSLAGTGAGELFF.

CDR3 sequence (DNA): TGTGCCAGCAGTCCCGGGACAAGCAACTACGAGCAGTACTTC. It codes for CASSPGTSNYEQYF. The gene calls are TRBV11-2 and TRBJ2-7; maybe TRBD1 (6 bases). The CDR3 covers 14 residues. CDR1 is SGHAT, CDR2 FQNNGV, per germline. The V gene lost 6 bases and the J gene lost 3 bases, with 15 bases spanning the gap.

This clone showed up just a few times. The gene calls are TRBV6-5 and TRBJ2-7; TRBD1 aligns across 11 bases. This CDR3 spans 14 amino acids. The ends lost 6 bases at V and 6 bases at J; junction bases unmatched: 7. CDR1 MNHEY and CDR2 SVGAGI come from the germline V gene. This CDR3 is CASSSGTGGREQYF. The CDR3 DNA is TGTGCCAGCAGCTCCGGGACAGGGGGACGCGAGCAGTACTTC.

The chain has TRBV24-1 and TRBJ2-3; TRBD2 matches 7 bases. Trimming took 3 bases from V and 7 from J; bases not matched to a gene: 12. Germline V gene data show CDR1 as KGHDR and CDR2 as SFDVKD. CDR3 length equals 16 residues. DNA of the CDR3: TGTGCCACCAGTGATGCCGGGGGGTCCACCGTAAATACGCAGTATTTT. Translated, it gives CATSDAGGSTVNTQYF.

CDR3 region: CASSEAASTDTQYF. The CDR3 coding sequence is TGTGCCAGCAGTGAGGCAGCTAGCACAGATACGCAGTATTTT. The rearrangement links TRBV2 to TRBJ2-3; D call uncertain. Trimming took 3 bases from V and 0 from J, leaving 7 bases between them. Germline lookup yields CDR1 SNHLY and CDR2 FYNNEI. This CDR3 has 14 residues.

V is TRBV3-1 (or the pseudogene TRBV3-2) and J is TRBJ2-5; D remains ambiguous. The germline V and J ends were trimmed by 0 bases and 5 bases, with 4 bases remaining between them. This CDR3 spans 12 amino acids. From germline, CDR1 is LGHDT and CDR2 YNNKEL (reference sequence). CDR3 in DNA: TGTGCCAGCAGCCAAGAAAGGGAGACCCAGTACTTC. Translation: CASSQERETQYF.

V and J are TRBV12-5 and TRBJ2-5; a weak D match, TRBD1 (6 bases). The CDR3 consists of 18 residues. Trimming shortened V by 5 bases and J by 4 bases, and 26 bases separated the two germline ends. Germline values: CDR1 LGHNT, CDR2 FRNRAP. The CDR3: CASGPSPRGTRPGETQYF. The CDR3 DNA reads TGTGCTAGTGGTCCCTCCCCCAGGGGTACTAGGCCGGGAGAGACCCAGTACTTC.

V is TRBV10-2 and J is TRBJ1-1; 8 bases align to TRBD1. This CDR3 has 15 amino acids. J lost 6 bases, V lost 6 bases, and 12 bases had no gene match. The germline V gene has CDR1 WSHSY and CDR2 SAAADI. The DNA for the CDR3 is TGCGCCAGCAGCCCATTACAGGGGGAGCGTGCTGAAGCTTTCTTT. This gives the protein CASSPLQGERAEAFF.

The chain recombines TRBV6-1 with TRBJ2-7; D is undetermined. Trimming took 4 bases from V and 2 from J, leaving 18 bases between them. Germline CDR1 reads MNHNS; CDR2 reads SASEGT. This CDR3 is 16 amino acids long. This CDR3 reads CASSVFGNTRAYEQYF. DNA of the CDR3: TGTGCCAGCAGTGTCTTTGGGAACACCCGGGCCTACGAGCAGTACTTC.

The CDR3: CASSRKSYREQYF. As DNA, the CDR3 is TGTGCCAGCAGCAGAAAGTCCTACCGGGAGCAGTACTTC. The chain recombines TRBV2 with TRBJ2-7; D remains ambiguous. The CDR3 spans 13 residues. Germline V lookup: CDR1 SNHLY, CDR2 FYNNEI. Trimming removed 6 bases from V and 7 bases from J, with 16 bases in between. Complete variable domain (other parts from reference TRBV2 and TRBJ2-7): EPEVTQTPSHQVTQMGQEVILRCVPISNHLYFYWYRQILGQKVEFLVSFYNNEISEKSEIFDDQFSVERPDGSNFTLKIRSTKLEDSAMYFCASSRKSYREQYFGPGTRLTVT.

The chain employs TRBV2 and TRBJ2-3, with TRBD2 matching 13 bases. This CDR3 has 15 residues. V was clipped by 6 bases and J by 5 bases; unmatched bases: 5. Germline V lookup: CDR1 SNHLY, CDR2 FYNNEI. The CDR3 region is CASRGLAGWGDTQYF. The CDR3 nucleotides are TGTGCCAGCAGGGGACTAGCGGGATGGGGAGATACGCAGTATTTT.

The CDR3 coding sequence is TGTGCCAGCGGGGACAGTTTCCCCGATCGGACAAAACTGTTTTTT. Translating gives CASGDSFPDRTKLFF. The chain carries TRBV6-5 and TRBJ1-4; the match to TRBD1 covers 7 bases. CDR1 is MNHEY, CDR2 SVGAGI, per germline. V gave up 8 bases and J gave up 10 bases; unmatched junction bases: 16. The CDR3 sequence is 15 residues long.

The count of this clone is one. The chain recombines TRBV5-1 with TRBJ2-3; D is undetermined. V was cut by 1 base and J by 2 bases, with 5 bases left in between. This CDR3 is 13 amino acids long. Per the germline V gene, CDR1 is SGHRS and CDR2 is YFSETQ. CDR3 DNA: TGCGCCAGCAGCTTGACCGCCACAGATACGCAGTATTTT. Its protein is CASSLTATDTQYF.

In its sample, this clone was seen a few times. This chain links TRBV19 with TRBJ1-2; maybe TRBD1 (5 bases). Deletions cut 5 bases from V and 0 bases from J, with 10 bases between. Per germline, CDR1 LNHDA and CDR2 SQIVND (reference sequence). The CDR3 runs 14 residues. Here the CDR3 reads CASSYGGANYGYTF. Written as DNA, the CDR3 is TGTGCCAGTAGTTATGGGGGAGCTAACTATGGCTACACCTTC.